This T cell receptor beta chain derives from a study of cytomegalovirus exposure and HLA in healthy donors. Between the trimmed V and J ends, which lost 5 bases and 0 bases, there was a span of 5 bases. This CDR3 is 12 amino acids long. Germline V gives CDR1 SGHAT, CDR2 FQNNGV. Produced via immunoSEQ multiplex PCR; TCRdb's table is partial and in-frame only. The data contain around 150,000 clones, roughly 89% of them singletons. The sequence came from a woman aged 18-29 years in good health and CMV-seropositive. The V gene is TRBV11-2, the J gene TRBJ2-7; D unclear. The sequencing sample was made of PBMCs. In DNA form, the CDR3 reads TGTGCCAGCAGCGTTAGCTCCTACGAGCAGTACTTC. It translates to CASSVSSYEQYF.